This T cell receptor beta chain was identified in a study of T cells in Graves' hyperthyroidism and ophthalmopathy. Study-level points and caveats: Peripheral blood also featured most of the thyroid clonotypes expanded above 0.001.

The germline V gene encodes CDR1 DFQATT and CDR2 SNEGSKA (reference sequence). This CDR3 contains 14 residues. Trimming removed 5 bases from V and 5 bases from J; junction bases left unmatched: 6. The CDR3 regions of TCR beta were amplified from RNA transcripts. The study used the HTBI primer set for a first-round RT-PCR of the TCR CDR3. Each CDR3 protein is one row after TCRdb ran MiXCR on the multiplex PCR reads. Found here are roughly 180,000 distinct CDR3 sequences, approximately 15% of them singletons; the top ten hold 29%. Hyperthyroidism patients were newly diagnosed, had disease duration under 2 months, and were aged 18 to 65 years. The authors obtained PBMCs from roughly 10 ml of fresh peripheral blood. A note on this clonotype: Its matching antigen is unknown.

The sequencing sample was made of blood. The chain combines TRBV20-1 with TRBJ2-3, with 11 nucleotides matching TRBD2. This clonotype originated in a woman aged 45 to 65 with Graves' hyperthyroidism. Here the CDR3 reads CSAPSGGSRDTQYF. For the CDR3, the DNA is TGCAGTGCTCCTAGCGGGGGGAGCCGAGATACGCAGTATTTT.